Listed here are 21 T cell receptor beta chains from one sample, sequenced in a study of patients and donors after allogeneic stem cell transplantation. TCRdb reanalysed the RT-PCR reads using MiXCR and keeps one entry per CDR3 protein. The sample carries almost 90,000 distinct CDR3 sequences, just under 5% recorded once. The sequenced sample consisted of blood, either unsorted or a sorted T cell fraction (not recorded which). The origin of the receptors is a human donor who was either an allogeneic HSCT recipient or a stem cell or donor lymphocyte infusion donor (not recorded which). It is not recorded whose cells these are; they may come from a transplant donor.

The genes are TRBV11-3 and TRBJ1-1; D ambiguous. Looked up from germline, CDR1 is SGHNT and CDR2 is YENEEA. Trimming stripped 5 bases from V and 0 bases from J, with 7 bases between. The CDR3 covers 13 residues. CDR3 DNA sequence: TGTGCCAGCAGCGCCAGTCTGAACACTGAAGCTTTCTTT. It codes for CASSASLNTEAFF.

In this sample, this clonotype turned up many times. The chain combines TRBV15 with TRBJ1-5; a weak D match, TRBD1 (5 bases). The germline V gene has CDR1 LNHNV and CDR2 YYDKDF (reference sequence). The CDR3 runs 13 residues. The V gene lost 5 bases and the J gene lost 5 bases, with 10 bases spanning the gap. CDR3 in DNA: TGTGCCACCAGCCTCCAAGGGGATCAGCCCCAGCATTTT. Protein product: CATSLQGDQPQHF.

This clonotype appeared many times. V gene TRBV28 combines with J gene TRBJ1-5; D perhaps matches TRBD1 (5 bases). Per the germline V gene, CDR1 is MDHEN and CDR2 is SYDVKM. The CDR3 sequence is 13 residues long. V was trimmed by 7 bases and J by 6 bases, leaving 13 bases between them. CDR3 nucleotide sequence: TGTGCCAGCATTACCGGGACGACTCAGCCCCAGCATTTT. The encoded protein is CASITGTTQPQHF.

This clonotype was observed many times. This chain connects TRBV19 to TRBJ2-3; D is unclear. Germline V lookup: CDR1 LNHDA, CDR2 SQIVND (reference sequence). V lost 5 bases and J lost 2, with 8 bases in between. The CDR3 runs to 13 residues. The CDR3 region has the DNA TGTGCCAGTAGTGAAGGGTTCACAGATACGCAGTATTTT. Translating gives CASSEGFTDTQYF.

This clonotype was picked up a small number of times. The chain carries TRBV10-3 and TRBJ2-5, with D perhaps TRBD1 (6 bases). The CDR3 extends over 13 amino acids. V was pared by 3 bases and J by 5 bases, with 10 bases between. The germline gives CDR1 ENHRY, CDR2 SYGVKD. CDR3 sequence (DNA): TGTGCCATCAGTGATGGGGGCCGGGAGACCCAGTACTTC. Protein product: CAISDGGRETQYF.

The V gene is TRBV19, the J gene TRBJ2-7; TRBD1 matches at 10 bases. CDR3 size: 14 residues. Germline assignment: CDR1 LNHDA and CDR2 SQIVND (reference sequence). Trimming cost V 7 bases and J 1 base; bases outside gene matches: 4. In nucleotides, the CDR3 is TGTGCCAGTAATCGACAGGGGGCATCCTACGAGCAGTACTTC. This encodes CASNRQGASYEQYF. Full variable domain (missing parts from reference TRBV19 and TRBJ2-7): DGGITQSPKYLFRKEGQNVTLSCEQNLNHDAMYWYRQDPGQGLRLIYYSQIVNDFQKGDIAEGYSVSREKKESFPLTVTSAQKNPTAFYLCASNRQGASYEQYFGPGTRLTVT.

This clonotype was picked up many times. The chain recombines TRBV28 with TRBJ2-7; possible D gene TRBD2, 5 bases. The germline V gene has CDR1 MDHEN and CDR2 SYDVKM. The CDR3 loop spans 15 amino acids. The V gene lost 6 bases and the J gene lost 2 bases, with 17 bases spanning the gap. CDR3 nucleotide sequence: TGTGCCAGCAGAATGGAGAGGACTCCCACCTACGAGCAGTACTTC. Translation: CASRMERTPTYEQYF.

This sequence joins TRBV10-2 and TRBJ2-7; no clear D. Trimming left V 8 bases short and J 5 bases short, with 13 bases between. The CDR3 length is 12 residues. The germline gives CDR1 WSHSY, CDR2 SAAADI. CDR3 sequence (DNA): TGCGCCAGCTCCTGGGCCGAAAACGAGCAGTACTTC. It encodes CASSWAENEQYF.

This clonotype was observed a handful of times. V is TRBV5-1 and J is TRBJ2-1; 9 bases line up with TRBD2. Germline-derived CDR1 and CDR2 are SGHRS and YFSETQ. With V trimmed by 4 bases and J by 8 bases, 10 bases remained unmatched. The CDR3 totals 15 residues. The CDR3 sequence: CASSPSGGPGDEQFF. The CDR3 DNA is TGCGCCAGCAGCCCCAGCGGGGGGCCGGGGGATGAGCAGTTCTTC.

This clonotype was counted at least ten times. The genes are TRBV4-1 and TRBJ2-1; TRBD2 might be the D (6 bases). The CDR3 is made up of 17 amino acids. In germline, CDR1 is MGHRA, CDR2 YSYEKL. V dropped 1 base and J dropped 3 bases, with 16 bases sitting between them. In nucleotides, the CDR3 is TGCGCCAGCAGCCAAGGAAGGGTTGGGACTGACTACAATGAGCAGTTCTTC. This codes for CASSQGRVGTDYNEQFF.

In its sample, this clonotype was seen a few times. The V and J genes are TRBV12-3 or TRBV12-4 and TRBJ2-1; 9 bases are shared with TRBD2. V lost 6 bases to trimming and J lost 9 bases; unmatched junction nucleotides: 15. CDR3 length equals 16 residues. The CDR3 region has the DNA TGTGCCAGCAGCCACAACGAACCGGGACTAGCTCCTGAGCAGTTCTTC. This sequence encodes CASSHNEPGLAPEQFF.

This clonotype was found many times. V and J are TRBV25-1 and TRBJ2-1, with 8 nucleotides matching TRBD1. The CDR3 runs 14 residues. Losses at the gene ends were 5 bases for V and 4 bases for J; bases not matched to a gene: 4. The V gene's germline CDR1 is MGHDK and CDR2 SYGVNS. The CDR3 nucleotides are TGTGCCAGCAGTTGGCGACAGGGGTACAATGAGCAGTTCTTC. It is translated as CASSWRQGYNEQFF. Full variable domain (remainder filled in from reference TRBV25-1 and TRBJ2-1): EADIYQTPRYLVIGTGKKITLECSQTMGHDKMYWYQQDPGMELHLIHYSYGVNSTEKGDLSSESTVSRIRTEHFPLTLESARPSHTSQYLCASSWRQGYNEQFFGPGTRLTVL.

This clonotype came up a few times. The chain links TRBV11-3 to TRBJ2-2; perhaps TRBD2 as D (6 bases). There are 14 residues in the CDR3. The V end was cut by 6 bases, the J end by 5 bases, with 13 bases between. Per the germline V gene, CDR1 is SGHNT and CDR2 is YENEEA. The CDR3 region has the DNA TGTGCCAGCAGTCGGAGGGACGGAACCGGGGAGCTGTTTTTT. Amino acid sequence: CASSRRDGTGELFF.

In this sample, this clonotype turned up many times. The chain employs TRBV29-1 and TRBJ2-5, with D uncertain. Germline loops: CDR1 SQVTM, CDR2 ANQGSEA. This CDR3 has 13 residues. V was clipped by 7 bases and J by 1 base, with 13 bases between them. The CDR3 nucleotides read TGCAGCGCGAATAGGGCATTCCAAGAGACCCAGTACTTC. Translation: CSANRAFQETQYF.

This clonotype showed up many times. This chain joins TRBV3-1 and TRBJ2-6; D is unresolved. CDR1 and CDR2 from the germline V gene are LGHDT and YNNKEL (reference sequence). Trimming took 4 bases from V and 3 from J, leaving 4 bases between them. This CDR3 region has 13 residues. In nucleotides, the CDR3 is TGTGCCAGCAGCCCCCATGGGGCCAACGTCCTGACTTTC. Translated: CASSPHGANVLTF.

The chain combines TRBV3-1 with TRBJ1-2, with 11 bases identical to TRBD1. This CDR3 spans 15 amino acids. Trimming removed 4 bases from V and 5 bases from J; junction bases left unmatched: 6. Germline-derived CDR1 and CDR2 are LGHDT and YNNKEL (reference sequence). CDR3 residues: CASSRDRGILYGYTF. The CDR3 DNA follows: TGTGCCAGCAGCCGGGACAGGGGGATCCTTTATGGCTACACCTTC.

This clonotype was counted only a few times. The V gene is TRBV4-1, the J gene TRBJ1-4, with D maybe TRBD1 (5 bases). CDR1 is MGHRA and CDR2 is YSYEKL in the germline V gene. V was cut by 1 base and J by 8 bases, with 14 bases left in between. The CDR3 is 15 amino acids. CDR3 DNA sequence: TGCGCCAGCAGCCAAGCGGGGACGGCCTACGAAAAACTGTTTTTT. This codes for CASSQAGTAYEKLFF.

V gene TRBV6-5 combines with J gene TRBJ1-1; 8 positions agree with TRBD1. Germline lookup yields CDR1 MNHEY and CDR2 SVGAGI. The CDR3 spans 13 residues. The V and J ends lost 7 bases and 6 bases, in that order; junction bases with no gene match: 7. The CDR3, as DNA: TGTGCCAGCATCAGGACAGGGCTGTCTGAAGCTTTCTTT. Its translation: CASIRTGLSEAFF.

There are many counts of this clonotype. The chain links TRBV10-3 to TRBJ2-7; 7 nucleotides agree with TRBD1. Germline V gene lookup returns CDR1 ENHRY and CDR2 SYGVKD. V lost 3 bases to trimming and J lost 2 bases; unmatched junction nucleotides: 10. There are 16 residues in the CDR3. Here the CDR3 DNA reads TGTGCCATCAGTGATGGGAAGGGGGCGAACCCCTACGAGCAGTACTTC. Translation: CAISDGKGANPYEQYF.

This clonotype was detected many times. The V gene is TRBV7-9, the J gene TRBJ1-1; D remains unclear. From germline, CDR1 is SEHNR and CDR2 FQNEAQ (reference sequence). The CDR3 totals 14 residues. Trimming pared 4 bases from V and 1 base from J, leaving 10 bases between. The CDR3 here is CASSSLKGNTEAFF. CDR3 sequence (DNA): TGTGCCAGCAGCTCCCTCAAGGGGAACACTGAAGCTTTCTTT.

This clonotype was observed at least ten times. CDR3 protein: CASSFQPGQGNTEAFF. The CDR3 nucleotides are TGCGCCAGCAGCTTCCAACCGGGACAGGGGAACACTGAAGCTTTCTTT. This chain joins TRBV5-1 and TRBJ1-1, with TRBD1 matching over 9 bases. Trimming at V came to 2 bases and at J to 1 base, leaving 6 bases not matched to a gene. The CDR3 runs to 16 residues. Germline CDR1 and CDR2: SGHRS and YFSETQ.